Listed below are T cell receptor beta chains from one sample, sequenced in a study of chemoradiotherapy in HPV16-positive cancers. Repertoires were generated with immunoSEQ multiplex PCR, while TCRdb's copy carries only in-frame clones and drops some. The sample contains some 5,600 clones, roughly 84% of which appear only once. The source was tumor tissue, collected from a patient who underwent chemoradiotherapy. The receptors come from a human donor with HPV-associated anogenital cancer. Both conserved end residues are part of each CDR3.

v_call	j_call	cdr3_aa
TRBV5-1	TRBJ2-7	CASSLVGGTGGSEQYF
TRBV7-2	TRBJ2-5	CASSLASGGPQETQYF
TRBV7-9	TRBJ1-1	CASSLIEAGEAFF
TRBV4-1	TRBJ1-2	CASSQDQGTGVYGYTF
TRBV7-8	TRBJ1-3	CASSPRVDFSGNTIYF
TRBV10-2	TRBJ1-1	CASSSQTGEEAFF
TRBV7-9	TRBJ1-1	CASSLGPGEAFF
TRBV7-2	TRBJ2-2	CASSLGLNTGELFF
TRBV5-1	TRBJ2-7	CASSLASGTPLEQYF
TRBV28	TRBJ1-4	CASSPNEGTRKLFF
TRBV6-1	TRBJ1-5	CASSGHYSNQPQHF
TRBV30	TRBJ2-7	CAWSTGLPYEQYF
TRBV21-1	TRBJ2-3	CASSKVRYYTDTQYF
TRBV5-1	TRBJ2-3	CASSSGLAGGTTDTQYF
TRBV6-6	TRBJ1-1	CASSHSEGWREAFF
TRBV30	TRBJ1-2	CAWSRDDGYTF
TRBV4-1	TRBJ2-5	CASSRQGGETQYF
TRBV5-4	TRBJ2-3	CASTLDGGANTDTQYF
TRBV6-1	TRBJ1-4	CASNEGGGNEKLFF
TRBV5-5	TRBJ2-3	CASSLRQITDTQYF
TRBV19	TRBJ1-4	CASSSYDRGLEKLFF
TRBV18	TRBJ2-1	CASSPPNNEQFF